The 17 T cell receptor beta chains given below trace back to one sample, sequenced in a study of beta chain features in type 1 diabetes. Of the isolated RNA, all was reverse transcribed, and so the sequenced material was expressed TCRB transcripts. Some clones are missing from TCRdb's copy, which holds only in-frame ones; the method was immunoSEQ multiplex PCR. The sample contains over 120,000 clones, 7% to 10% of which appear only once. The sequenced material came from central memory CD4+ T cells from blood. Receptors were obtained from a man younger than 30 in good health.

A few counts support this clone. The chain employs TRBV28 and TRBJ2-3; 9 positions match TRBD1. Germline CDR1 and CDR2: MDHEN and SYDVKM. V lost 5 bases and J lost 1; bases outside the gene matches: 10. There are 17 residues in the CDR3. This CDR3 reads CASSKQGAQGGTDTQYF. CDR3 coding DNA: TGTGCCAGCAGTAAACAGGGGGCGCAAGGGGGCACAGATACGCAGTATTTT.

The V gene is TRBV9, the J gene TRBJ1-2, with 8 bases lining up with TRBD1. With 3 bases clipped from V and 1 base from J, the junction kept 14 bases outside the gene matches. There are 18 residues in the CDR3. CDR1 and CDR2 from the germline V gene are SGDLS and YYNGEE. CDR3 amino acids: CASSAPYGGRGLNYGYTF. In nucleotides, the CDR3 is TGTGCCAGCAGCGCTCCCTATGGAGGCAGGGGGCTTAACTATGGCTACACCTTC.

There are a few counts of this clone. V usage is TRBV9 and J usage is TRBJ2-3; 10 bases are shared with TRBD2. This CDR3 region has 19 residues. With V trimmed by 3 bases and J by 5 bases, 18 bases remained unmatched. Germline V gene data show CDR1 as SGDLS and CDR2 as YYNGEE. CDR3 in amino acids: CASSAESSTTSGVQDTQYF. CDR3 coding DNA: TGTGCCAGCAGCGCAGAAAGCTCTACAACTAGCGGGGTTCAAGATACGCAGTATTTT. Variable domain in full (rest from reference TRBV9 and TRBJ2-3): DSGVTQTPKHLITATGQRVTLRCSPRSGDLSVYWYQQSLDQGLQFLIQYYNGEERAKGNILERFSAQQFPDLHSELNLSSLELGDSALYFCASSAESSTTSGVQDTQYFGPGTRLTVL.

This clone was found a few times. The J gene is TRBJ2-2, the V gene TRBV10-3; 7 nucleotides line up with TRBD1. Trimming cost V 0 bases and J 4 bases; bases outside gene matches: 5. The CDR3 loop spans 16 amino acids. Germline V gene sequence: CDR1 ENHRY, CDR2 SYGVKD. In DNA, the CDR3 is TGTGCCATCAGTGAGTCGTTGGGACAGAGCACCGGGGAGCTGTTTTTT. Translating it yields CAISESLGQSTGELFF.

The chain has TRBV25-1 and TRBJ2-5; perhaps TRBD2 as D (7 bases). This CDR3 is 15 amino acids long. The germline V and J ends were trimmed by 7 bases and 5 bases, with 20 bases remaining between them. CDR1 is MGHDK and CDR2 is SYGVNS in the germline V gene. The CDR3 region has the DNA TGTGCCAGCAACCCCGAGTGGGGAGGGGGGGAGACCCAGTACTTC. Its protein product is CASNPEWGGGETQYF. The variable domain in full, with the rest retrieved from reference TRBV25-1 and TRBJ2-5, is EADIYQTPRYLVIGTGKKITLECSQTMGHDKMYWYQQDPGMELHLIHYSYGVNSTEKGDLSSESTVSRIRTEHFPLTLESARPSHTSQYLCASNPEWGGGETQYFGPGTRLLVL.

This clone was observed a few times. This sequence joins TRBV15 and TRBJ1-2, with a tentative D call TRBD1 (6 bases). The CDR3 is 14 residues long. The ends were cut back, 5 bases at V and 2 bases at J, with 12 bases in the middle. CDR1 is LNHNV, CDR2 YYDKDF, per germline (reference sequence). This chain's CDR3 is CATSPRQDNYGYTF. The CDR3 coding sequence is TGTGCCACCAGCCCCCGACAGGACAACTATGGCTACACCTTC.

Of note for this clone: Distinct nucleotide sequences in the sample also encode this CDR3. The chain links TRBV6-5 to TRBJ2-5; D perhaps matches TRBD2 (5 bases). Germline V gene data show CDR1 as MNHEY and CDR2 as SVGAGI. The V end lost 7 bases, the J end lost 3 bases, and 12 bases lay between the germline ends. The CDR3 is 13 residues long. The CDR3 bases are TGTGCCAGCAACAGCGGAACAGAAGAGACCCAGTACTTC. Translated, it gives CASNSGTEETQYF.

This clone came up a few times. This rearrangement joins TRBV4-3 to TRBJ2-7; tentatively, D is TRBD1 (6 bases). Trimming cost V 0 bases and J 1 base, with 16 bases left between them. Germline-derived CDR1 and CDR2 are LGHNA and YSLEER. The CDR3 sequence is 17 residues long. The CDR3 bases are TGCGCCAGCAGCCAAGAATTACGGACAGCGCTATCCTACGAGCAGTACTTC. It yields the protein CASSQELRTALSYEQYF.

This clone was counted a few times. The V call is TRBV18, the J call TRBJ1-5, with D unclear. Deletions cut 3 bases from V and 5 bases from J, with 17 bases between. CDR3 length: 16 amino acids. Germline lookup yields CDR1 KGHSH and CDR2 LQKENI. In DNA, the CDR3 is TGTGCCAGCTCACCCAAACAGACGGGGTCTGATCAGCCCCAGCATTTT. Translating it yields CASSPKQTGSDQPQHF.

This clone was observed a few times. V is TRBV19 and J is TRBJ1-6; 10 bases map to TRBD1. After removal of 4 bases from V and 6 bases from J, the junction contained 6 bases not matched to a gene. The CDR3 runs to 16 residues. Germline-derived CDR1 and CDR2 are LNHDA and SQIVND (reference sequence). The CDR3 DNA reads as TGTGCCAGTAGTACCCGGACAGGGGGACCTAATTCACCCCTCCACTTT. Amino acids: CASSTRTGGPNSPLHF.

The chain carries TRBV9 and TRBJ2-4; 7 nucleotides match TRBD1. Germline CDR1 reads SGDLS; CDR2 reads YYNGEE. With 3 bases clipped from V and 1 base from J, the junction kept 13 bases outside the gene matches. This CDR3 contains 18 residues. The CDR3 loop is CASSAQSHRGSAKNIQYF. The CDR3 region has the DNA TGTGCCAGCAGCGCCCAGTCTCACAGGGGTTCTGCCAAAAACATTCAGTACTTC. The complete variable domain, with remaining parts taken from reference TRBV9 and TRBJ2-4, reads DSGVTQTPKHLITATGQRVTLRCSPRSGDLSVYWYQQSLDQGLQFLIQYYNGEERAKGNILERFSAQQFPDLHSELNLSSLELGDSALYFCASSAQSHRGSAKNIQYFGAGTRLSVL.

The chain links TRBV7-7 to TRBJ2-3; D is uncertain. This CDR3 has 13 amino acids. CDR1 is SSHAT, CDR2 FNYEAQ, per germline (reference sequence). V lost 5 bases to trimming and J lost 5 bases, with 11 bases between them. The CDR3 nucleotides read TGTGCCAGCAGCCCCGGCGGCCTAGATACGCAGTATTTT. It codes for CASSPGGLDTQYF.

This chain connects TRBV4-3 to TRBJ1-1, with no clear D. In germline, CDR1 is LGHNA, CDR2 YSLEER. V lost 0 bases, J lost 0 bases, and 8 bases lay in between. The CDR3 length is 15 residues. CDR3 sequence: CASSQEEGMNTEAFF. In nucleotides, the CDR3 is TGCGCCAGCAGCCAAGAAGAGGGCATGAACACTGAAGCTTTCTTT.

This clone was observed a few times. The chain employs TRBV7-9 and TRBJ2-7; 10 nucleotides match TRBD1. CDR3 size: 15 residues. Per germline, CDR1 SEHNR and CDR2 FQNEAQ (reference sequence). The V and J ends lost 5 bases and 5 bases, in that order; junction bases with no gene match: 9. CDR3 amino acids: CASSPTGTGVHEQYF. Here the CDR3 DNA reads TGTGCCAGCAGCCCCACCGGGACAGGGGTCCACGAGCAGTACTTC. Using reference TRBV7-9 and TRBJ2-7 for the parts outside the CDR3, the full variable domain is DTGVSQNPRHKITKRGQNVTFRCDPISEHNRLYWYRQTLGQGPEFLTYFQNEAQLEKSRLLSDRFSAERPKGSFSTLEIQRTEQGDSAMYLCASSPTGTGVHEQYFGPGTRLTVT.

The gene calls are TRBV6-5 and TRBJ1-4; 7 bases map to TRBD1. The CDR3 length is 12 residues. Trimming at V came to 6 bases and at J to 8 bases, leaving 3 bases not matched to a gene. The germline V gene encodes CDR1 MNHEY and CDR2 SVGAGI. CDR3 protein: CASRGDSEKLFF. In DNA, the CDR3 is TGTGCCAGCAGAGGGGACAGCGAAAAACTGTTTTTT.

This clone has just a few counts. The chain couples TRBV7-2 to TRBJ2-5; a weak D match, TRBD2 (6 bases). The J call may be in error: the DNA end matches TRBJ2-7 better. CDR1 is SGHTA and CDR2 is FQGNSA in the germline V gene. The CDR3 is 14 residues long. CDR3 amino acids: CASSISGFSYEQYF. CDR3 coding DNA: TGTGCCAGCAGCATCAGCGGGTTTTCCTACGAGCAGTACTTC.

The rearrangement joins TRBV6-6 to TRBJ2-1; 7 positions agree with TRBD2. This CDR3 spans 14 amino acids. The trim removed 2 bases at V and 8 bases at J, leaving 6 bases unmatched. From germline, CDR1 is MNHNY and CDR2 SVGAGI (reference sequence). The CDR3 DNA follows: TGTGCCAGCAGTTACGGGGGGGAAGCCCATGAGCAGTTCTTC. Translation: CASSYGGEAHEQFF.